The 12 T cell receptor beta chains below all came from one sample that was sequenced in a study of T cells after yellow fever vaccination. Via MiXCR, TCRdb re-called the 5' RACE reads, giving one row per CDR3 protein. This table has around 360,000 distinct CDR3 sequences, around 10% appearing once. The input for sequencing was PBMCs, taken on the day of the first yellow fever vaccination. The receptors derive from a man between 18 and 29 years old who received the YFV17D yellow fever vaccine.

This clonotype was seen a few times. The chain couples TRBV3-1 to TRBJ2-6; unclear D gene. CDR3 size: 14 residues. Germline-derived CDR1 and CDR2 are LGHDT and YNNKEL (reference sequence). V was shortened by 8 bases and J by 3 bases, with 11 bases between the two germline ends. Here the CDR3 DNA reads TGTGCCAGCGGGCTTGATCTTGGGGCCAACGTCCTGACTTTC. Amino acids: CASGLDLGANVLTF.

This clonotype was detected a few times. The rearrangement uses TRBV6-2 or TRBV6-3 and TRBJ2-1, with 16 bases aligning to TRBD2. There are 18 residues in the CDR3. V was pared by 5 bases and J by 9 bases, with 13 bases of the junction left unmatched. The V gene's germline CDR1 is MNHEY and CDR2 SVGEGT. CDR3 bases: TGTGCCAGCAGTGCTGTCCCGGGACTAGCGGGGGGGCTGCGTGAGCAGTTCTTC. As protein: CASSAVPGLAGGLREQFF.

Ten or more counts support this clonotype. J is TRBJ2-3 and V is TRBV5-1; 10 bases line up with TRBD2. The CDR3 has 15 residues. CDR1 is SGHRS and CDR2 is YFSETQ in the germline V gene. The V gene end was trimmed by 4 bases and the J gene end by 2 bases; junction bases not matched to a gene: 4. The CDR3 loop reads CASSTTSGITDTQYF. The CDR3 nucleotides are TGCGCCAGCAGCACCACTAGCGGGATCACAGATACGCAGTATTTT.

The rearrangement uses TRBV6-5 and TRBJ2-1; tentatively, D is TRBD2 (6 bases). Trimming removed 2 bases from V and 4 bases from J, with 9 bases in between. From germline, CDR1 is MNHEY and CDR2 SVGAGI. The CDR3 is made up of 14 amino acids. The DNA of the CDR3 is TGTGCCAGCAGTTACGGCGGGGAATACAATGAGCAGTTCTTC. Protein: CASSYGGEYNEQFF.

This chain uses TRBV13 with TRBJ2-1; D call uncertain. Germline-derived CDR1 and CDR2 are PRHDT and FYEKMQ (reference sequence). Trimming removed 5 bases from V and 5 bases from J, with 16 bases in between. The CDR3 contains 15 residues. The CDR3 loop is CASSARPAANNEQFF. Here the CDR3 DNA reads TGTGCCAGCAGCGCCCGCCCGGCGGCCAACAATGAGCAGTTCTTC.

CDR3 loop: CAISESGNQETQYF. DNA for the CDR3: TGTGCCATCAGTGAGTCCGGCAACCAAGAGACCCAGTACTTC. V usage is TRBV10-3 and J usage is TRBJ2-5; D gene unclear. CDR3 length: 14 amino acids. V was shortened by 0 bases and J by 0 bases, with 5 bases between the two germline ends. In germline, CDR1 is ENHRY, CDR2 SYGVKD.

J is TRBJ1-5 and V is TRBV4-1; 9 positions agree with TRBD1. The CDR3 is 15 residues long. Trimming cost V 0 bases and J 9 bases; bases outside gene matches: 6. Germline loops: CDR1 MGHRA, CDR2 YSYEKL. CDR3 in DNA: TGCGCCAGCAGCCAAGAGGGACAGGGTCCGAGGCCCCAGCATTTT. It codes for CASSQEGQGPRPQHF.

This clonotype was counted between two and nine times. This chain connects TRBV7-6 to TRBJ2-6; D remains ambiguous. This CDR3 contains 14 residues. Germline CDR1 SGHVS, CDR2 FNYEAQ. V lost 6 bases, J lost 2 bases, and 8 bases lay in between. The CDR3 coding sequence is TGTGCCAGCAGTTTAATGGCTGGGGCCAACGTCCTGACTTTC. It is translated as CASSLMAGANVLTF. The full variable domain, its missing parts supplied by reference TRBV7-6 and TRBJ2-6, is GAGVSQSPRYKVTKRGQDVALRCDPISGHVSLYWYRQALGQGPEFLTYFNYEAQQDKSGLPNDRFSAERPEGSISTLTIQRTEQRDSAMYRCASSLMAGANVLTFGAGSRLTVL.

This clonotype appeared many times. The J gene is TRBJ2-3, the V gene TRBV6-1; D is perhaps TRBD1 (6 bases). CDR3 length: 13 amino acids. V was cut by 6 bases and J by 5 bases, with 12 bases left in between. In germline, CDR1 is MNHNS, CDR2 SASEGT. CDR3 in DNA: TGTGCCAGCAGGTTCCGACAGGAAGATACGCAGTATTTT. Translated: CASRFRQEDTQYF.

In its sample, this clonotype was seen a few times. The chain uses TRBV7-2 and TRBJ2-1, with 11 bases lining up with TRBD2. Trimming removed 1 base from V and 5 bases from J; junction bases left unmatched: 4. The CDR3 loop spans 16 amino acids. CDR1 is SGHTA, CDR2 FQGNSA, per germline. The chain's CDR3 is CASSLVGTSGHNEQFF. The CDR3, as DNA: TGTGCCAGCAGCTTAGTAGGGACTAGCGGCCACAATGAGCAGTTCTTC.

The chain has TRBV7-9 and TRBJ2-6; D not certain. Germline V gene sequence: CDR1 SEHNR, CDR2 FQNEAQ (reference sequence). This CDR3 spans 15 amino acids. V lost 1 base to trimming and J lost 12 bases, with 16 bases between them. CDR3 in amino acids: CASSLGAAAPGVLTF. For the CDR3, the DNA is TGTGCCAGCAGCTTAGGCGCGGCAGCTCCCGGCGTCCTGACTTTC.

This clonotype was counted a few times. The gene calls are TRBV6-6 and TRBJ1-1; no clear D. V dropped 2 bases and J dropped 8 bases, with 6 bases sitting between them. The CDR3 spans 11 residues. From germline, CDR1 is MNHNY and CDR2 SVGAGI (reference sequence). CDR3 coding DNA: TGTGCCAGCAGTTACAGGTGGGAAGCTTTCTTT. Translation: CASSYRWEAFF.